Below, one TCR beta chain is given with its context. The antigen is undetermined. Multiple sclerosis controls were treatment-naive patients with stable or active relapsing-remitting disease. It was with random hexamers that 0.5 to 1 ug RNA was reverse transcribed. Amplification of the TCR beta CDR3 was carried out by immunoSEQ multiplex PCR, which spanned a total of 54 Vbeta and 13 Jbeta segments. TCRdb independently ran MiXCR on the immunoSEQ multiplex PCR reads; one entry per CDR3 protein. The repertoire has 190,000 or so distinct CDR3 sequences, roughly 95% of them found once; the top ten carry 0.085% to 0.095%. The data were obtained in a study of CD8 T cells in Susac syndrome. Study results and limitations: The study's TCR sequencing and HLA analysis drew on a certain number of individuals. That number was acknowledged as relatively small.

Sequencing was carried out using CD4+ T cells from PBMCs. The TCR originated in a human donor with multiple sclerosis.

The CDR3 is CASSVEAGGRGNIQYF. CDR3 nucleotide sequence: TGTGCCAGCAGCGTTGAGGCGGGAGGACGGGGGAACATTCAGTACTTC. This chain uses TRBV9 with TRBJ2-4, with 8 bases matching TRBD2. The CDR3 totals 16 residues. The germline CDR1 and CDR2 sequences are SGDLS and YYNGEE. Trimming removed 2 bases from V and 7 bases from J; junction bases left unmatched: 11.